This TCR beta chain came from a study of T cells in Graves' hyperthyroidism and ophthalmopathy. Study results and limitations: Ophthalmopathy could be told apart from stable hyperthyroidism with a 13 V-J model.

Trimming at V came to 7 bases and at J to 4 bases, leaving 6 bases not matched to a gene. Germline assignment: CDR1 SGHRS and CDR2 YFSETQ. CDR3 length: 13 residues. The CDR3 regions of TCR beta were amplified from RNA transcripts. Using the HTBI primer set, a first-round RT-PCR was run on the TCR CDR3. Via MiXCR, TCRdb re-called the multiplex PCR reads, giving one row per CDR3 protein. Here the sample spans 530,000 or so distinct CDR3 sequences, about 45% being singletons. Uncontrolled infections, other autoimmune diseases, pregnancy or lactation led to exclusion of patients. Turning to this clonotype: Its specificity is unknown.

Sequenced: peripheral blood or thyroid tissue (not recorded which). The chain combines TRBV5-1 with TRBJ1-2; TRBD1 agrees at 8 bases. The sequence was collected from a woman aged 18-30 years with Graves' hyperthyroidism. The CDR3 coding sequence is TGCGCCAGCGACGGACAGGGTGGCTATGGCTACACCTTC. This translates into CASDGQGGYGYTF.